These 18 T cell receptor beta chains originate from one sample sequenced in a study of beta chain features in type 1 diabetes. Isolated RNA was reverse transcribed in full, so expressed TCRB transcripts were sequenced. Here immunoSEQ multiplex PCR was the method, and the copy in TCRdb shows in-frame clones only, minus some. This table holds 310,000 or so clones, 7% to 9% found once. Sequences were obtained from central memory CD4+ T cells from blood. Receptors originate from a young woman in good health.

This clone was seen a few times. J is TRBJ1-5 and V is TRBV18; possibly TRBD1 for D (5 bases). Germline CDR1 KGHSH, CDR2 LQKENI. V lost 2 bases, J lost 7 bases, and 9 bases lay in between. CDR3 length: 13 amino acids. The CDR3 DNA reads as TGTGCCAGCTCACCAGGGAACAGGCAGCCCCAGCATTTT. It encodes CASSPGNRQPQHF.

This clone showed up many times. This chain links TRBV2 with TRBJ1-1; no clear D. The CDR3 spans 12 residues. Germline V gives CDR1 SNHLY, CDR2 FYNNEI. V lost 6 bases and J 5 bases, leaving 10 bases between the germline ends. CDR3 residues: CASRGYWTEAFF. CDR3 in DNA: TGTGCCAGCAGGGGGTATTGGACTGAAGCTTTCTTT.

This clone was counted many times. Other DNA variants within this sample encode the same CDR3. V is TRBV5-1 and J is TRBJ2-6, with TRBD1 matching 9 bases. The length of the CDR3 is 17 residues. With 4 bases clipped from V and 3 bases from J, the junction kept 8 bases outside the gene matches. CDR1 and CDR2 (germline): SGHRS, YFSETQ. The CDR3 DNA reads TGCGCCAGCAGCCAGACAGGGGGTCGTGGTGGGGCCAACGTCCTGACTTTC. This sequence encodes CASSQTGGRGGANVLTF.

The chain carries TRBV11-2 and TRBJ2-7, with a tentative D call TRBD1 (5 bases). V gave up 2 bases and J gave up 3 bases, with 14 bases separating them. Germline V gene sequence: CDR1 SGHAT, CDR2 FQNNGV. This CDR3 contains 15 residues. In DNA, the CDR3 is TGTGCCAGCAGCTTATCAGGGAATTCTTTCTACGAGCAGTACTTC. Its translation: CASSLSGNSFYEQYF. Together with reference TRBV11-2 and TRBJ2-7, the CDR3 gives the full variable domain: EAGVAQSPRYKIIEKRQSVAFWCNPISGHATLYWYQQILGQGPKLLIQFQNNGVVDDSQLPKDRFSAERLKGVDSTLKIQPAKLEDSAVYLCASSLSGNSFYEQYFGPGTRLTVT.

The chain joins TRBV5-1 to TRBJ2-7; D tentatively reads TRBD1 or TRBD2 (5 bases each). Germline CDR1 is SGHRS and CDR2 is YFSETQ. There are 14 residues in the CDR3. V lost 0 bases and J lost 2, with 9 bases in between. CDR3 DNA: TGCGCCAGCAGCTTGGCTGGGACGCCCTACGAGCAGTACTTC. Encoded protein: CASSLAGTPYEQYF.

This clone was counted ten times or more. V usage is TRBV15 and J usage is TRBJ2-2; weak D call: TRBD1 (6 bases). Trimming cost V 0 bases and J 5 bases, with 10 bases left between them. The germline gives CDR1 LNHNV, CDR2 YYDKDF (reference sequence). This CDR3 has 15 amino acids. The CDR3 DNA is TGTGCCACCAGCAGAGATCCTACAGGGACCGGGGAGCTGTTTTTT. Translating it yields CATSRDPTGTGELFF.

The table lists this clone with a few counts. The chain joins TRBV11-2 to TRBJ2-1; D is possibly TRBD2 (5 bases). Germline loops: CDR1 SGHAT, CDR2 FQNNGV. The ends were cut back, 5 bases at V and 0 bases at J, with 8 bases in the middle. The CDR3 consists of 14 residues. The CDR3 region is CASSLRVSYNEQFF. The CDR3 nucleotides are TGTGCCAGCAGCCTGAGGGTCTCCTACAATGAGCAGTTCTTC. The full variable domain, completed using reference TRBV11-2 and TRBJ2-1, is EAGVAQSPRYKIIEKRQSVAFWCNPISGHATLYWYQQILGQGPKLLIQFQNNGVVDDSQLPKDRFSAERLKGVDSTLKIQPAKLEDSAVYLCASSLRVSYNEQFFGPGTRLTVL.

The chain has TRBV4-1 and TRBJ2-1; 9 positions match TRBD2. The CDR3 runs 15 residues. Losses at the gene ends were 1 base for V and 8 bases for J; bases not matched to a gene: 6. Germline CDR1 and CDR2: MGHRA and YSYEKL. The CDR3 region is CASSQASSGKDEQFF. The CDR3, as DNA: TGCGCCAGCAGCCAAGCCTCTAGCGGGAAGGATGAGCAGTTCTTC.

The chain uses TRBV27 and TRBJ1-5; the D gene is possibly TRBD1 (6 bases). V lost 3 bases to trimming and J lost 5 bases, with 14 bases between them. CDR3 length: 15 amino acids. Germline lookup yields CDR1 MNHEY and CDR2 SMNVEV (reference sequence). In nucleotides, the CDR3 is TGTGCCAGCAGTTTGCGCGGACAGACCGATCAGCCCCAGCATTTT. Protein sequence: CASSLRGQTDQPQHF.

This clone was picked up a small number of times. The chain carries TRBV7-2 and TRBJ1-2; 7 bases are a match to TRBD1. The CDR3 loop spans 15 amino acids. Germline CDR1 SGHTA, CDR2 FQGNSA. V trimming: 6 bases; J trimming: 4 bases; junction bases outside the gene matches: 11. The CDR3 spells CASSRDWGQTYGYTF. In DNA, the CDR3 is TGTGCCAGCAGTCGAGACTGGGGACAGACCTATGGCTACACCTTC.

This clone was detected many times. Other DNA sequences within the sample encode an identical CDR3. The chain combines TRBV28 with TRBJ2-7, with D uncertain. The length of the CDR3 is 11 residues. CDR1 MDHEN and CDR2 SYDVKM come from the germline V gene. The ends were cut back, 4 bases at V and 2 bases at J, with 3 bases in the middle. CDR3 coding DNA: TGTGCCAGCAGTTCCCCCTACGAGCAGTACTTC. Translating it yields CASSSPYEQYF.

V is TRBV15 and J is TRBJ1-1; D not certain. The germline V and J ends were trimmed by 5 bases and 1 base, with 11 bases remaining between them. This CDR3 has 14 amino acids. Germline V gene data show CDR1 as LNHNV and CDR2 as YYDKDF (reference sequence). The CDR3 sequence is CATSRRASNTEAFF. In DNA, the CDR3 is TGTGCCACCAGCCGTAGAGCTTCGAACACTGAAGCTTTCTTT.

This sequence joins TRBV20-1 and TRBJ2-5; D remains unclear. The CDR3 covers 11 residues. Germline CDR1 and CDR2: DFQATT and SNEGSKA (reference sequence). The V end lost 5 bases, the J end lost 2 bases, and 6 bases lay between the germline ends. For the CDR3, the DNA is TGCAGTGCTCGGCGGCAAGAGACCCAGTACTTC. Translating it yields CSARRQETQYF.

The J gene is TRBJ1-5, the V gene TRBV29-1; TRBD1 aligns across 7 bases. Germline CDR1 is SQVTM and CDR2 is ANQGSEA. There are 14 residues in the CDR3. Unmatched junction bases numbered 10, after V lost 6 bases and J lost 5 bases. CDR3 region: CSVVMGQRDQPQHF. DNA of the CDR3: TGCAGCGTGGTGATGGGACAGCGGGATCAGCCCCAGCATTTT.

The chain combines TRBV6-5 with TRBJ2-4, with no clear D. This CDR3 region has 14 residues. With 6 bases removed from V and 0 bases from J, the gap between germline ends came to 9 bases. The germline V gene encodes CDR1 MNHEY and CDR2 SVGAGI. The CDR3 DNA reads TGTGCCAGCAGCATTACTTTAGCCAAAAACATTCAGTACTTC. This sequence encodes CASSITLAKNIQYF.

The table lists this clone with a few counts. The chain is built from TRBV28 and TRBJ1-5; D uncertain. The ends were cut back, 8 bases at V and 6 bases at J, with 17 bases in the middle. The CDR3 totals 14 residues. CDR1 and CDR2 (germline): MDHEN, SYDVKM. The CDR3 sequence: CASRYGSGSQPQHF. DNA for the CDR3: TGTGCCAGCCGTTACGGATCGGGGAGTCAGCCCCAGCATTTT.

This clone occurred many times. This chain joins TRBV7-9 and TRBJ2-1; D is ambiguous. This CDR3 region has 11 residues. Trimming took 6 bases from V and 7 from J, leaving 7 bases between them. From germline, CDR1 is SEHNR and CDR2 FQNEAQ (reference sequence). The CDR3 DNA reads as TGTGCCAGCAGTCGCACGAATGAGCAGTTCTTC. This translates into CASSRTNEQFF.

The genes are TRBV6-6 and TRBJ2-1; a weak D match, TRBD1 (6 bases). V dropped 4 bases and J dropped 8 bases, with 12 bases sitting between them. The CDR3 contains 13 residues. Per the germline V gene, CDR1 is MNHNY and CDR2 is SVGAGI (reference sequence). This chain's CDR3 is CASSSRGVDEQFF. The CDR3 DNA reads TGTGCCAGCAGTTCCAGGGGAGTCGATGAGCAGTTCTTC.